Listed below are T cell receptor beta chains from one sample, sequenced in a study of beta chain features in type 1 diabetes. Using immunoSEQ multiplex PCR, the repertoire was profiled, and TCRdb retains in-frame clones only, with some absent. The sample yields more than 300,000 clones, 9.6% seen once. Material: central memory CD4+ T cells from blood. The receptor source for this set is a man in his thirties or forties with type 1 diabetes. CDR3s include the opening cysteine and the closing phenylalanine or tryptophan. The order of the fields is J gene, D gene, clone size, V gene, CDR3 DNA, CDR3 protein. The D gene is left open where the match is weak. Some rows mark clone size as missing; the rest say once, few, many or name a class of expanded clone.

>TRBJ2-7|NA|few|TRBV29-1
TGCAGCGTTGGAAGGACGGAAAAAACCTACGAGCAGTACTTC
CSVGRTEKTYEQYF
>TRBJ2-1|NA|few|TRBV7-2
TGTGCCAGCAGCTTTAGCGGAAGTAACAATGAGCAGTTCTTC
CASSFSGSNNEQFF
>TRBJ2-2|TRBD1|few|TRBV11-2
TGTGCCAGCACCCCCGGGACAGTCGCGAACACCGGGGAGCTGTTTTTT
CASTPGTVANTGELFF
>TRBJ2-6|NA|few|TRBV5-1
TGCGCCAGCAGCTGGGGAGCAGGGGCCAACGTCCTGACTTTC
CASSWGAGANVLTF
>TRBJ2-1|NA|NA|TRBV7-6
TGTGCCAGCAGCTTCAAGGGGGATGAGCAGTTCTTC
CASSFKGDEQFF
>TRBJ2-2|NA|few|TRBV7-2
TGTGCCAGCAGCTTAGCTAGGGCCGGGGAGCTGTTTTTT
CASSLARAGELFF
>TRBJ2-5|NA|many|TRBV5-5
TGTGCCAGCCTTAGCAGGGGCAACCAAGAGACCCAGTACTTC
CASLSRGNQETQYF
>TRBJ2-7|NA|many|TRBV7-2
TGTGCCAGCAGCACCGACGGCGCGGGTGGCTACGAGCAGTACTTC
CASSTDGAGGYEQYF
>TRBJ2-3|NA|few|TRBV6-1
TGTGCCAGCAGTCCGGGCCGTTACACAGATACGCAGTATTTT
CASSPGRYTDTQYF
>TRBJ1-2|NA|many|TRBV9
TGTGCCAGCAGTGCCTCTGGCTATGGCTACACCTTC
CASSASGYGYTF
>TRBJ2-1|NA|NA|TRBV7-9
TGTGCCAGCAGCTTAACGCAGGGAAATGAGCAGTTCTTC
CASSLTQGNEQFF
>TRBJ2-7|NA|many|TRBV9
TGTGCCAGCAGCGTAGGAAGGGGGGGAAGGTACGAGCAGTACTTC
CASSVGRGGRYEQYF
>TRBJ2-7|TRBD1|few|TRBV5-4
TGTGCCAGCAGCTTGGCCCAGGGGACAGGGCTCTACGAGCAGTACTTC
CASSLAQGTGLYEQYF
>TRBJ2-1|TRBD2|NA|TRBV2
TGTGCCAGCAGGACCCCCGGGACTAGCGGCCTTTCGAGCTCCTACAATGAGCAGTTCTTC
CASRTPGTSGLSSSYNEQFF
>TRBJ2-3|NA|many|TRBV10-3
TGTGCCATCAGTGACTCCTCAGCTGGCGGTCCTCTCACAGATACGCAGTATTTT
CAISDSSAGGPLTDTQYF
>TRBJ1-3|TRBD1|NA|TRBV10-3
TGTGCCATTGAGACAGGGACAGGAAACACCATATATTTT
CAIETGTGNTIYF
>TRBJ1-1|NA|few|TRBV18
TGTGCCAGCTCACCCCGGACGGGGACTGAAGCTTTCTTT
CASSPRTGTEAFF
>TRBJ2-2|TRBD1|few|TRBV7-9
TGTGCCAGCAGCTCCGGGACAGCTTACACCGGGGAGCTGTTTTTT
CASSSGTAYTGELFF
>TRBJ2-5|TRBD1|few|TRBV7-9
TGTGCCAGCAGCTCCACCGGGACAGGGGGGGAGACCCAGTACTTC
CASSSTGTGGETQYF
>TRBJ1-2|NA|NA|TRBV11-2
TGTGCCAGCAGCTTAGAACGGGAGGAGGTTGGCTACACCTTC
CASSLEREEVGYTF
>TRBJ2-1|NA|few|TRBV18
TGTGCCAGCTCGCCCACAGGGAGCGACAATGAGCAGTTCTTC
CASSPTGSDNEQFF
>TRBJ2-3|TRBD2|NA|TRBV18
TGTGCCAGCTCACCAACCAGACTAGCGGGAGGAGGCACAGATACGCAGTATTTT
CASSPTRLAGGGTDTQYF
>TRBJ2-7|TRBD2|few|TRBV5-1
TGCGCCAGCACCCCAACCCTGGGCCTAGCGGGAGTTCAGTACTTC
CASTPTLGLAGVQYF
>TRBJ2-1|TRBD2|NA|TRBV28
TGTGCCATCCCTGGACTAGCGGGAGTCTCAGAGCAGTTCTTC
CAIPGLAGVSEQFF
>TRBJ2-5|TRBD1|NA|TRBV5-4
TGTGCCAGCAGCTTGAGGGACAGGGGAGAGACCCAGTACTTC
CASSLRDRGETQYF
>TRBJ1-5|NA|NA|TRBV27
TGTGCCAGCAGTGCCTGGGTTTCACAGCCCCAGCATTTT
CASSAWVSQPQHF
>TRBJ2-3|NA|NA|TRBV7-2
TGTGCCAGCAGCCCGGGACTTTCCACAGATACGCAGTATTTT
CASSPGLSTDTQYF
>TRBJ2-7|NA|few|TRBV7-2
TGTGCCAGCAGCCGAGGACTTACCTCCTACGAGCAGTACTTC
CASSRGLTSYEQYF
>TRBJ2-7|NA|NA|TRBV28
TGTGCCAGCAGCACCGACAGGACCTACGAGCAGTACTTC
CASSTDRTYEQYF
>TRBJ2-5|TRBD2|few|TRBV11-2
TGTGCCAGCAGCCCCCGGGGGGGAGCCGGGCAAGAGACCCAGTACTTC
CASSPRGGAGQETQYF
>TRBJ2-3|NA|NA|TRBV5-6
TGTGCCAGCAGCCTAGGGTCGGCGCAGTATTTT
CASSLGSAQYF
>TRBJ2-5|NA|many|TRBV7-8
TGTGCCAGCAGCTCCGCTCGCCAAGGGGGGACCCAGTACTTC
CASSSARQGGTQYF
>TRBJ1-2|TRBD1|few|TRBV6-1
TGTGCCAGCAGTGGGGACAGGGGAAAAGGAATTAACTATGGCTACACCTTC
CASSGDRGKGINYGYTF
>TRBJ1-1|TRBD1|NA|TRBV6-4
TGTGCCAGCAGCAGGACAGGGGGGAACACTGAAGCTTTCTTT
CASSRTGGNTEAFF
>TRBJ2-3|TRBD2|few|TRBV11-2
TGTGCCAGCAGCCGACTAGCGGGGACTACCACAGATACGCAGTATTTT
CASSRLAGTTTDTQYF
>TRBJ1-3|NA|NA|TRBV6-5
TGTGCCAGCAGTTGGAGTGGAGTCGGCACCATATATTTT
CASSWSGVGTIYF
>TRBJ2-5|NA|few|TRBV4-3
TGCGCCAGCAGCCCGGGTGCAACGGAGACCCAGTACTTC
CASSPGATETQYF
>TRBJ1-2|TRBD1|few|TRBV4-1
TGCGCCAGCAGCCCTCTTACTCAGGGGGCCACCTATGGCTACACCTTC
CASSPLTQGATYGYTF
>TRBJ1-2|NA|NA|TRBV19
TGTGCCAGTAGCGTCTTGGGGGCACGCTACACCTTC
CASSVLGARYTF
>TRBJ2-1|TRBD1|NA|TRBV4-2
TGTGCCAGCAGCTTGGGAGGAGGACAGGGAGGCGAGCAGTTCTTC
CASSLGGGQGGEQFF
>TRBJ2-5|NA|NA|TRBV4-1
TGCGCCAGCAGCCAAGATCGAGGCAGGGTGGAGACCCAGTACTTC
CASSQDRGRVETQYF
>TRBJ2-5|NA|many|TRBV5-1
TGCGCCAGCAGCCAACAAGAGACCCAGTACTTC
CASSQQETQYF
>TRBJ2-5|TRBD1|few|TRBV30
TGTGCCTGGAGTGCCGGACAGGGGGGTAGCCAAGAGACCCAGTACTTC
CAWSAGQGGSQETQYF
>TRBJ1-1|TRBD1|NA|TRBV11-3
TGTGCCAGCAGCGCAGGACAGGGATCGAACACTGAAGCTTTCTTT
CASSAGQGSNTEAFF
>TRBJ2-3|TRBD2|NA|TRBV27
TGTGCCAGCAGTGGAGCTAGCGGGAGAGCAACAGATACGCAGTATTTT
CASSGASGRATDTQYF
>TRBJ1-5|NA|NA|TRBV7-2
TGTGCCAGCAGCTTGCAGGGGAATAGCAATCAGCCCCAGCATTTT
CASSLQGNSNQPQHF
>TRBJ1-5|NA|NA|TRBV12-5
TGTGCTAGTGGCCCTGGGTCCGACAATCAGCCCCAGCATTTT
CASGPGSDNQPQHF
>TRBJ2-7|TRBD2|few|TRBV4-2
TGTGCCAGCAGTCTGAGACGGGAGGGAGCCTACGAGCAGTACTTC
CASSLRREGAYEQYF
>TRBJ2-3|TRBD1|NA|TRBV27
TGTGCCAGCAGTTTGGGACAGGTCAGAACAGATACGCAGTATTTT
CASSLGQVRTDTQYF
>TRBJ1-1|NA|NA|TRBV28
TGTGCCAGCAGTCCCCCACTCCCAGGGAAAGCTGAAGCTTTCTTT
CASSPPLPGKAEAFF
>TRBJ2-7|TRBD2|few|TRBV5-1
TGCGCCAGCAACCCACTAGCGGGAGGGACCTACGAGCAGTACTTC
CASNPLAGGTYEQYF
>TRBJ2-1|TRBD1|NA|TRBV28
TGTGCCAGCAGTCCAACTGGACAGGCATTAGGGAATGAGCAGTTCTTC
CASSPTGQALGNEQFF
>TRBJ2-1|NA|NA|TRBV7-9
TGTGCCAGCAGCCGATCTACAGGGTTTTCCTACAATGAGCAGTTCTTC
CASSRSTGFSYNEQFF